Below, one TCR beta chain is given with its context. These data originate in a study of CD8+CD57+ T cells in acquired aplastic anemia. Both TCR beta VDJ combination and CDR3 sequence profiling were carried out. Genomic DNA was the template for this profiling. MiXCR was run by TCRdb on the reads, yielding one entry per CDR3 protein. Of under 250,000 distinct CDR3 sequences listed, almost 35% are singletons. From germline, CDR1 is LNHDA and CDR2 SQIVND (reference sequence). This CDR3 comprises 13 residues. Between the trimmed V and J ends, which lost 5 bases and 3 bases, there was a span of 11 bases. The V call is TRBV19, the J call TRBJ2-7; no clear D. This receptor was identified in a human donor in good health, serving as a control. Sequencing was carried out using sorted CD4+, CD8+, or CD8+CD57+ T cells (not recorded which) from PBMCs. The CDR3 loop is CASSQQRVYEQYF. The CDR3, as DNA: TGTGCCAGTAGTCAACAGCGAGTCTACGAGCAGTACTTC.